A single sample is the source of the 10 T cell receptor beta chains below, sequenced in a study of T cell repertoires in cytomegalovirus infection. Their antigen targets remain unknown. TCRdb redid the calling of the reads with MiXCR, one entry per CDR3 protein. The sample shows around 770,000 distinct CDR3 sequences, roughly 29% of them seen only once. This material consisted of cultured CD8+ T cells from PBMCs, taken from culture after CMV antigen stimulation. The receptors shown here come from a human donor in good health (CMV status not recorded). Some clones in this sample may be carry-over from other donors' samples.

The chain carries TRBV12-3 or TRBV12-4 and TRBJ1-1, with D possibly being TRBD1 (5 bases). The CDR3 is 13 residues long. V was shortened by 3 bases and J by 6 bases, with 11 bases between the two germline ends. The CDR3 sequence is CASSLMGESEAFF. For the CDR3, the DNA is TGTGCCAGCAGTTTGATGGGGGAGTCTGAAGCTTTCTTT.

In its sample, this clonotype was seen a few times. The gene calls are TRBV6-6 and TRBJ2-3, with no clear D. The CDR3 is made up of 17 amino acids. Germline V gene sequence: CDR1 MNHNY, CDR2 SVGAGI (reference sequence). V lost 4 bases, J lost 1 base, and 18 bases lay in between. The CDR3: CASSSLSTTPGTDTQYF. The CDR3 bases are TGTGCCAGCAGTTCTTTATCTACTACCCCTGGCACAGATACGCAGTATTTT.

There are many counts of this clonotype. Here the CDR3 DNA reads TGTGCCAGCAGCTTAGCAGGAGAGCAGCCCCAGCATTTT. Amino acids: CASSLAGEQPQHF. The rearrangement uses TRBV7-6 and TRBJ1-5; D gene unclear. Germline CDR1 and CDR2: SGHVS and FNYEAQ. The germline V and J ends were trimmed by 0 bases and 7 bases, with 7 bases remaining between them. The CDR3 spans 13 residues.

This clonotype was counted at least ten times. The genes are TRBV7-2 and TRBJ2-1; D unclear. The CDR3 contains 13 residues. CDR1 is SGHTA, CDR2 FQGNSA, per germline. The ends were cut back, 1 base at V and 9 bases at J, with 10 bases in the middle. The CDR3 is CASSLGSGGEQFF. CDR3 coding DNA: TGTGCCAGCAGCTTAGGTTCGGGCGGTGAGCAGTTCTTC.

The sample holds a few counts of this clonotype. The V gene is TRBV4-1, the J gene TRBJ1-2; 9 positions agree with TRBD1. Germline V gives CDR1 MGHRA, CDR2 YSYEKL. The CDR3 runs to 16 residues. The junction had 3 bases not matched to a gene; V was cut back by 1 base and J by 0 bases. The chain's CDR3 is CASSQVQGAANYGYTF. The DNA for the CDR3 is TGCGCCAGCAGCCAAGTACAGGGGGCGGCTAACTATGGCTACACCTTC.

This clonotype appeared a single time. The chain is built from TRBV6-6 and TRBJ2-1; D unresolved. Per germline, CDR1 MNHNY and CDR2 SVGAGI (reference sequence). CDR3 length equals 17 residues. Deletions cut 6 bases from V and 2 bases from J, with 20 bases between. The CDR3 nucleotides read TGTGCCAGCAGGGCCCCCGCGTTGCGACTCGCCTACAATGAGCAGTTCTTC. Translation: CASRAPALRLAYNEQFF.

This chain joins TRBV9 and TRBJ1-1; a weak D match, TRBD1 (6 bases). V lost 3 bases and J lost 0, with 18 bases in between. The CDR3 spans 17 residues. Germline assignment: CDR1 SGDLS and CDR2 YYNGEE. Here the CDR3 DNA reads TGTGCCAGCAGCGGTACCGGGACAAGCCTTATGAACACTGAAGCTTTCTTT. The encoded protein is CASSGTGTSLMNTEAFF.

A few counts support this clonotype. J is TRBJ2-3 and V is TRBV7-2; a possible D gene is TRBD2 (6 bases). CDR1 is SGHTA and CDR2 is FQGNSA in the germline V gene. The V end was cut by 6 bases, the J end by 2 bases, with 12 bases between. There are 14 residues in the CDR3. In DNA, the CDR3 is TGTGCCAGCAGTTATCGGGAGTACACAGATACGCAGTATTTT. Encoded protein: CASSYREYTDTQYF.

V and J are TRBV4-2 and TRBJ2-7; no definite D call. The length of the CDR3 is 14 residues. The V end lost 3 bases, the J end lost 0 bases, and 9 bases lay between the germline ends. CDR1 is LGHNA and CDR2 is YNFKEQ in the germline V gene. The CDR3 DNA reads TGTGCCAGCAGCCAGGACGTGAGCTCCTACGAGCAGTACGTC. It encodes CASSQDVSSYEQYV.

The chain recombines TRBV19 with TRBJ2-2; D is uncertain. Germline CDR1 LNHDA, CDR2 SQIVND (reference sequence). The CDR3 is 11 amino acids. Trimming shortened V by 10 bases and J by 5 bases, and 8 bases separated the two germline ends. The CDR3 nucleotides are TGTGCCACCCTTTCGACCGGGGAGCTGTTTTTT. Protein product: CATLSTGELFF.